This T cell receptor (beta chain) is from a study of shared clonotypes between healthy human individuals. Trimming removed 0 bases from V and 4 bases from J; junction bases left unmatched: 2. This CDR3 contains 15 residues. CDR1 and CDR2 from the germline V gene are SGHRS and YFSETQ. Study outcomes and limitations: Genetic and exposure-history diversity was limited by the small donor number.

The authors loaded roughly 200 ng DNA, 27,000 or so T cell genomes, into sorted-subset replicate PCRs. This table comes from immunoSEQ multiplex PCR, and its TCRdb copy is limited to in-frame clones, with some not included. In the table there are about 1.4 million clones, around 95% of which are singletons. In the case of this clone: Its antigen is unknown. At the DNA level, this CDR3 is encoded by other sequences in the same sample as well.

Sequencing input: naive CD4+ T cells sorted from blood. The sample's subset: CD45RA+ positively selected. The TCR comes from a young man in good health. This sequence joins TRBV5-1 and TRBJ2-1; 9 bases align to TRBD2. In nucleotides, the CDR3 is TGCGCCAGCAGCTTGGTGCTAGCGGGGTACAATGAGCAGTTCTTC. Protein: CASSLVLAGYNEQFF.